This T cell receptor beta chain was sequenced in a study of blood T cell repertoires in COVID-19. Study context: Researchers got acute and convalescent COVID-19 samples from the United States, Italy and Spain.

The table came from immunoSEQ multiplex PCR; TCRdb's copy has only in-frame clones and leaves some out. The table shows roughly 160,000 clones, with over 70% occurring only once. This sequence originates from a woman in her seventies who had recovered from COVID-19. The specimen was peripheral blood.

CDR3 sequence reads: CASSQGGSEAFF. DNA of the CDR3: TGTGCCAGCAGCCAGGGGGGTAGCGAAGCTTTCTTT. The gene calls are TRBV3-1 (or the pseudogene TRBV3-2) and TRBJ1-1; TRBD1 is a possible D gene (5 bases). V lost 3 bases to trimming and J lost 8 bases, with 10 bases between them. Germline V gene sequence: CDR1 LGHDT, CDR2 YNNKEL (reference sequence). The CDR3 is 12 residues long.